This TCR beta chain stems from a study of T cell responses to AZD1222 COVID-19 vaccine. Study results and caveats: Donor demographics were predominantly white British with a female majority; clonal diversity may be underestimated. At baseline, seropositivity was found in only six or seven AZD1222 recipients. Compared with day 0, the breadth and depth of the Spike-specific TCR repertoire rose significantly after two doses of AZD1222.

As to this clone: Its target is not known.

The V gene end was trimmed by 6 bases and the J gene end by 8 bases; junction bases not matched to a gene: 14. The length of the CDR3 is 15 residues. Per the germline V gene, CDR1 is SNHLY and CDR2 is FYNNEI. The table came from immunoSEQ multiplex PCR; TCRdb's copy has only in-frame clones and leaves some out. Of approximately 130,000 clones in the sample, over 75% were seen once. The material sequenced was peripheral blood, taken on day 0 of AZD1222 vaccination. The receptor's source is an adult in good health. The chain employs TRBV2 and TRBJ1-2; 8 bases are shared with TRBD1. The CDR3 region is CASSPIPAGGEGYTF. The CDR3 nucleotides are TGTGCCAGCAGCCCTATCCCGGCAGGGGGCGAGGGCTACACCTTC.